This TCR beta chain was recovered during a study of blood T cell repertoires in COVID-19. Libraries were prepared by immunoSEQ multiplex PCR; TCRdb keeps only in-frame clonotypes and omits some of them. Of about 250,000 clones detected, approximately 90% appear once; the ten largest clones hold about 3%. This CDR3 has 13 residues. V shed 6 bases and J shed 4 bases, with 11 bases lying between them. Germline loops: CDR1 LGHNT, CDR2 FRNRAP. Sequenced input: peripheral blood. This clonotype was sampled from a young man with active or convalescent COVID-19. The chain employs TRBV12-5 and TRBJ2-3; D perhaps matches TRBD1 (6 bases). The CDR3 DNA sequence: TGTGCTAGTGGGATATCAGGGGCAGATACGCAGTATTTT. Its protein product is CASGISGADTQYF.